The sequence of this T cell receptor (beta chain) was determined in a study of graft-versus-host responses after intestinal transplantation. Study-level information: The recipients all started with anti-thymocyte globulin induction and then took tacrolimus and steroids for three to four years. General observations from the study: HvG clone declines early post-transplant were associated with peak circulating GvH levels.

The CDR3 has 15 residues. Germline V CDR1 and CDR2: SGHRS, YFSETQ. Trimming took 0 bases from V and 1 from J, leaving 10 bases between them. Plating combined about 200,000 CFSE-labeled responder cells with about 200,000 irradiated, violet-dye-labeled stimulator cells. CFSE-low proliferating responders, CD3+CD4+ and CD3+CD8+, were sorted post-reaction. This table comes from immunoSEQ multiplex PCR, and its TCRdb copy is limited to in-frame clones, with some not included. In the table there are roughly 9,400 clones, approximately 30% of which are singletons. The TCR comes from a human patient who received an intestinal transplant. The sequencing here drew on alloreactive CD4+ T cells from a mixed lymphocyte reaction culture, taken before intestinal transplant. Indicated subset: CFSE-low proliferating T cells sorted from approximately six-day pre-transplant mixed lymphocyte reaction (GvH or HvG direction). J is TRBJ1-1 and V is TRBV5-1; D remains unclear. DNA for the CDR3: TGCGCCAGCAGCTTGGACGGGAGGCGGAACACTGAAGCTTTCTTT. Its translation is CASSLDGRRNTEAFF.